Described below is a single TCR beta chain sequence and its context. Its antigen remains unidentified. Naive T cells were sorted: CD4+CD8-CD45RO-CD45RA+ for CD4+, CD8+CD4-CD45RA+CD27bright for CD8+. TCR libraries were built from approximately 0.55 ug of total RNA by linear amplification. TCRdb reprocessed the reads via MiXCR and lists one record per CDR3 protein. Of about 180,000 distinct CDR3 sequences listed, over 60% are singletons. The data belong to a study of healthy donors' naive CD4 and CD8 T cells. Study findings and constraints: Positive CDR3 charge linked to CD4+ cells, negative to CD8+ cells.

Sequencing used naive CD4+ and CD8+ T cells sorted from blood, pooled from several donors. This clonotype originated in a pool of human donors in good health; the sample pools cells from several healthy donors.

The DNA for the CDR3 is TGTGCCAGCAGCGCTCCCCGGACTAGCGGCGGGGTGCAGTTCTTC. Translating it yields CASSAPRTSGGVQFF. The V call is TRBV6-2 or TRBV6-3, the J call TRBJ2-1; 10 nucleotides line up with TRBD2. This CDR3 spans 15 amino acids. The germline CDR1 and CDR2 sequences are MNHEY and SVGEGT. V lost 6 bases to trimming and J lost 12 bases; unmatched junction nucleotides: 14.